This section outlines one T cell receptor (beta chain) sequence together with its context. This clonotype was seen a few times. This clone's antigen is unknown. It has no much larger one-base neighbor in the sample; base qualities were not kept. Instrument used: Illumina HiSeq 2500. TCR beta libraries were prepared by quantitative 5'-RACE with molecular barcodes. As for how the authors treated the data: A new computational method, built on a probabilistic model of VDJ rearrangement, was used to identify disease-linked TCR variants. TCRdb redid the processing of the public reads, applying fastp at Q25 and MiXCR, and retained in-frame beta chains. CDR3 protein duplicates are merged, each entry listing the most common genes and DNA. What appears here as the V and J calls and clone size reflects TCRdb's work, not the paper's. This sample holds 350,000 to 450,000 distinct CDR3 sequences; approximately 20% were observed only once. The ten biggest clones cover over 10% of the sample.

This sample was taken from a study of CD8 T cells in ankylosing spondylitis (dated by TCRdb to about 2017). For context, the study as a whole: To find TCR variants linked to disease, the study profiled T cell receptor beta repertoires in ankylosing spondylitis patients and healthy donors. In total, the full study cohort was made up of roughly 110 healthy donors and 25 to 30 ankylosing spondylitis patients. Peripheral blood samples were taken, and synovial fluid was additionally collected from ankylosing spondylitis patients. Broader findings and caveats from the paper: Blood from ankylosing spondylitis patients appeared to be characterized by a TCR beta motif composed of 7 to 9 highly homologous amino acid variants. Some TCR beta motif variants had previously been reported in synovial fluid and blood of reactive arthritis patients, which suggested common disease-initiation mechanisms. The disease-linked clones were reported as significantly enriched in matched synovial fluid samples from ankylosing spondylitis patients. The disease-linked clones had a CD8+ phenotype and were found at relatively low frequencies in peripheral blood.

Via the germline V gene (reference sequence), CDR1 is SGHAT and CDR2 FQDESV. Trimming removed 2 bases from V and 5 bases from J, leaving 23 bases between the germline ends. From cysteine to phenylalanine, the CDR3 is 18 amino acids long. Solely the CDR3 DNA is kept, with 54 bases framed from the first base. The chain links TRBV11-1 with TRBJ2-3, and the D gene may be TRBD1, 5 bases matching. This clonotype was sampled from a male donor with ankylosing spondylitis or in good health (not recorded which). Sequenced: blood, either unsorted or a sorted T cell fraction (not recorded which). DNA sequence: TGTGCCAGCAGCTTATCGACTCCAGGGTCTATCCCCCAAGATACGCAGTATTTT. It specifies CASSLSTPGSIPQDTQYF. With all but the CDR3 taken from the reference TRBV11-1 and TRBJ2-3 genes, the full variable domain is: EAEVAQSPRYKITEKSQAVAFWCDPISGHATLYWYRQILGQGPELLVQFQDESVVDDSQLPKDRFSAERLKGVDSTLKIQPAELGDSAMYLCASSLSTPGSIPQDTQYFGPGTRLTVL.